The 7 T cell receptor beta chains in this list originate from one sample, sequenced in a study of lymphopenia after photon versus proton radiotherapy. Profiled with immunoSEQ multiplex PCR; TCRdb holds only in-frame clones, not every one. The repertoire includes approximately 53,000 clones, more than 85% of them detected once, and under 20% sits in the top ten. This material consisted of peripheral blood, taken from a patient treated with photon-based radiotherapy. The receptor set was obtained from a woman aged 40 to 49 with cholangiocarcinoma.

The CDR3: CASSPQSETQYF. The CDR3 coding sequence is TGTGCCAGCAGTCCTCAGTCGGAGACCCAGTACTTC. The J gene is TRBJ2-5, the V gene TRBV11-2; D unresolved. CDR1 is SGHAT, CDR2 FQNNGV, per germline. The V gene lost 6 bases and the J gene lost 5 bases, with 10 bases spanning the gap. This CDR3 has 12 residues.

The chain uses TRBV5-6 and TRBJ2-3, with 12 nucleotides matching TRBD1. In germline, CDR1 is SGHDT, CDR2 YYEEEE. CDR3 size: 15 residues. The trim removed 1 base at V and 6 bases at J, leaving 3 bases unmatched. The CDR3, as DNA: TGTGCCAGCAGCTTGCGGGACAGGGGGCCGGATACGCAGTATTTT. Encoded protein: CASSLRDRGPDTQYF.

The gene calls are TRBV7-6 and TRBJ2-7; 10 nucleotides line up with TRBD2. CDR1 and CDR2 from the germline V gene are SGHVS and FNYEAQ. V lost 1 base to trimming and J lost 1 base; unmatched junction nucleotides: 7. The CDR3 is made up of 17 amino acids. CDR3 residues: CASSLVPSSGSSYEQYF. CDR3 nucleotide sequence: TGTGCCAGCAGCTTAGTTCCCTCTAGCGGGAGTTCCTACGAGCAGTACTTC.

This rearrangement joins TRBV30 to TRBJ2-1, with D perhaps being TRBD1 or TRBD2 (5 bases each). The CDR3 length is 13 residues. The V end was cut by 4 bases, the J end by 13 bases, with 20 bases between. Germline values: CDR1 GTSNPN, CDR2 SVGIG (reference sequence). The CDR3: CAWTHAGTALQFF. CDR3 coding DNA: TGTGCCTGGACCCATGCCGGGACCGCGCTCCAGTTCTTC.

The chain employs TRBV6-1 and TRBJ1-6; D is unresolved. The V end was cut by 7 bases, the J end by 1 base, with 8 bases between. The CDR3 is made up of 14 amino acids. Germline CDR1 and CDR2: MNHNS and SASEGT. Written as DNA, the CDR3 is TGTGCCAGCACGTCGGAATCCTATAATTCACCCCTCCACTTT. This encodes CASTSESYNSPLHF.

The rearrangement joins TRBV29-1 to TRBJ2-7, with D possibly matching TRBD1 (5 bases). Trimming took 4 bases from V and 3 from J, leaving 10 bases between them. This CDR3 has 12 residues. The germline CDR1 and CDR2 sequences are SQVTM and ANQGSEA. DNA for the CDR3: TGCAGCGTTGTTAGGGGTAACTACGAGCAGTACTTC. Translated: CSVVRGNYEQYF.

This sequence joins TRBV5-4 and TRBJ2-3; 8 bases are shared with TRBD2. The length of the CDR3 is 14 residues. Trimming removed 10 bases from V and 1 base from J; junction bases left unmatched: 8. The germline gives CDR1 SGHNT, CDR2 YYREEE (reference sequence). CDR3 nucleotide sequence: TGTGCCCTGTCGGGGCGGGGGGGCACAGATACGCAGTATTTT. Translating it yields CALSGRGGTDTQYF.